One T cell receptor beta chain is described in this entry. Antigen unknown. Quantitative 5'-RACE was performed with molecular barcodes, and it yielded the TCR beta libraries. TCRdb reprocessed the 5' RACE reads with MiXCR, giving one entry per CDR3 protein. Altogether hundreds of thousands of distinct CDR3 sequences are present, about 11% being singletons, with the ten largest covering roughly 0.51%. The data are from a study of CD8 T cells in ankylosing spondylitis. Findings and caveats of the study: Ankylosing spondylitis blood appeared to carry a characteristic TCR beta motif of several highly homologous variants. Matched synovial fluid from ankylosing spondylitis patients was reported to be enriched for disease-linked clones. In reactive arthritis synovial fluid and blood, some motif variants had been reported before.

CDR3 length equals 16 residues. The V segment lost 0 bases and the J segment 4 bases; nucleotides outside the gene matches: 5. The sequenced material came from blood, either unsorted or a sorted T cell fraction (not recorded which). The TCR sequence derives from a male donor with ankylosing spondylitis. The chain links TRBV12-3 or TRBV12-4 to TRBJ2-7; 11 nucleotides agree with TRBD2. The CDR3 is CASSLAPLAGEYEQYF. The CDR3 coding sequence is TGTGCCAGCAGTTTAGCCCCACTAGCGGGAGAGTACGAGCAGTACTTC.